The TCR beta chain under discussion was sequenced for a study of blood T cells in healthy people across ages. Overall study results and limits: The study regarded diversity estimates from one million T cells as underestimates.

Germline V gene sequence: CDR1 SQVTM, CDR2 ANQGSEA. V was clipped by 4 bases and J by 6 bases, with 13 bases between them. This CDR3 contains 13 residues. Primed by a sample-barcoded 5' primer and a J-beta primer mix, a second PCR proceeded for roughly 7 to 11 cycles. TCRdb re-called the 5' RACE reads with MiXCR, one entry per CDR3 protein. Here the sample spans around 900,000 distinct CDR3 sequences, roughly 51% being singletons. Turning to this clonotype: The target antigen is unknown.

The sequenced sample consisted of blood. The chain combines TRBV29-1 with TRBJ2-1; D not certain. The sequence was obtained from an older woman in good health. The chain's CDR3 is CSVATPNCNEQFF. The CDR3 nucleotides are TGCAGCGTTGCCACGCCGAATTGCAATGAGCAGTTCTTC.